Below are 32 T cell receptor beta chains sequenced from a single sample in a study of STAT5B mutations in CD4+ large granular lymphocyte leukemia. Sequenced by immunoSEQ multiplex PCR; TCRdb stores in-frame clones only, minus some. There are about 48,000 clones in the sample; roughly 70% occur only once, and approximately 1.5% lies in the top ten. Source material: CD4+ T cells from blood buffy coats. The receptors stem from a human donor in good health.

The chain carries TRBV19 and TRBJ1-2; 10 nucleotides line up with TRBD1. The CDR3 totals 13 residues. Germline V gene data show CDR1 as LNHDA and CDR2 as SQIVND (reference sequence). The trim removed 8 bases at V and 7 bases at J, leaving 7 bases unmatched. CDR3 loop: CASRLDRGSGYTF. CDR3 nucleotide sequence: TGTGCCAGTCGCCTGGACAGGGGGTCTGGCTACACCTTC.

The chain uses TRBV28 and TRBJ2-3; D is ambiguous. This CDR3 has 13 amino acids. Germline lookup yields CDR1 MDHEN and CDR2 SYDVKM. Deletions cut 8 bases from V and 6 bases from J, with 15 bases between. The CDR3 DNA is TGTGCCAGCCATCCAGCCCTAGAGGATACGCAGTATTTT. Translation gives CASHPALEDTQYF.

The CDR3 bases are TGTGCCAGCAGTACTACAGGGGCCGTTAATGAAAAACTGTTTTTT. As protein: CASSTTGAVNEKLFF. The chain is built from TRBV27 and TRBJ1-4; 7 positions agree with TRBD1. V shed 5 bases and J 4 bases; nucleotides not matched to a gene: 7. CDR1 is MNHEY, CDR2 SMNVEV, per germline (reference sequence). The CDR3 runs 15 residues.

This clone was seen a single time. This sequence joins TRBV5-5 and TRBJ2-5; D may be TRBD1 (6 bases). This CDR3 is 15 amino acids long. Germline lookup yields CDR1 SGHKS and CDR2 YYEKEE (reference sequence). Trimming removed 4 bases from V and 4 bases from J, with 17 bases in between. CDR3 bases: TGTGCCAGCAGCACACACCAGGGGTTGGGAGAGACCCAGTACTTC. Protein product: CASSTHQGLGETQYF.

This clone was recorded a few times. The chain combines TRBV19 with TRBJ1-2; D unresolved. The CDR3 is 12 amino acids. CDR1 and CDR2 from the germline V gene are LNHDA and SQIVND (reference sequence). Trimming pared 5 bases from V and 6 bases from J, leaving 10 bases between. CDR3 region: CASSRVTDGYTF. As DNA, the CDR3 is TGTGCCAGTAGTCGAGTGACGGATGGCTACACCTTC.

The chain employs TRBV5-1 and TRBJ2-1, with D maybe TRBD1 (6 bases). Looked up from germline, CDR1 is SGHRS and CDR2 is YFSETQ. V lost 0 bases, J lost 3 bases, and 7 bases lay in between. The CDR3 runs to 14 residues. CDR3 sequence: CASSLEDSYNEQFF. The CDR3 nucleotides are TGCGCCAGCAGCTTGGAGGACAGCTACAATGAGCAGTTCTTC. Variable domain in full (rest from reference TRBV5-1 and TRBJ2-1): KAGVTQTPRYLIKTRGQQVTLSCSPISGHRSVSWYQQTPGQGLQFLFEYFSETQRNKGNFPGRFSGRQFSNSRSEMNVSTLELGDSALYLCASSLEDSYNEQFFGPGTRLTVL.

In its sample, this clone was seen a few times. The chain carries TRBV19 and TRBJ1-5; TRBD1 is a possible D gene (5 bases). Per germline, CDR1 LNHDA and CDR2 SQIVND (reference sequence). V dropped 6 bases and J dropped 2 bases, with 20 bases sitting between them. The CDR3 covers 17 residues. CDR3 loop: CASRPSHRDLGNQPQHF. The CDR3 bases are TGTGCCAGTAGGCCTTCTCACCGGGACCTTGGCAATCAGCCCCAGCATTTT.

In this sample, this clone turned up a few times. The rearrangement links TRBV19 to TRBJ1-6; the match to TRBD1 covers 7 bases. Germline CDR1 LNHDA, CDR2 SQIVND (reference sequence). The CDR3 runs 15 residues. The V gene end was trimmed by 3 bases and the J gene end by 5 bases; junction bases not matched to a gene: 4. In DNA form, the CDR3 reads TGTGCCAGTAGTATTGGGCAGGGGGATAATTCACCCCTCCACTTT. Translating gives CASSIGQGDNSPLHF.

The chain links TRBV5-1 to TRBJ2-3, with 9 positions matching TRBD2. V gave up 5 bases and J gave up 1 base; unmatched junction bases: 5. The CDR3 has 15 residues. Germline V gene data show CDR1 as SGHRS and CDR2 as YFSETQ. The CDR3 DNA is TGCGCCAGCAGTGATAGCGGGGGAGGCACAGATACGCAGTATTTT. This translates into CASSDSGGGTDTQYF.

V gene TRBV28 combines with J gene TRBJ2-7, with 11 bases identical to TRBD1. V lost 5 bases and J lost 7; bases outside the gene matches: 7. The CDR3 has 14 residues. Looked up from germline, CDR1 is MDHEN and CDR2 is SYDVKM. CDR3: CASSAGTGGREQYF. DNA of the CDR3: TGTGCCAGCAGTGCCGGGACAGGGGGAAGAGAGCAGTACTTC.

This rearrangement joins TRBV30 to TRBJ2-2; D gene ambiguous. This CDR3 region has 13 residues. V was trimmed by 2 bases and J by 0 bases, leaving 4 bases between them. Germline V CDR1 and CDR2: GTSNPN, SVGIG (reference sequence). The chain's CDR3 is CAWSSANTGELFF. In DNA, the CDR3 is TGTGCCTGGAGTAGTGCGAACACCGGGGAGCTGTTTTTT.

This chain uses TRBV4-2 with TRBJ2-5, with TRBD2 matching 10 bases. The CDR3 is 16 residues long. CDR1 is LGHNA, CDR2 YNFKEQ, per germline. V lost 1 base and J lost 5; bases outside the gene matches: 7. The CDR3 spells CASSQAGAGGQETQYF. In DNA form, the CDR3 reads TGTGCCAGCAGCCAAGCAGGAGCGGGGGGGCAGGAGACCCAGTACTTC.

This CDR3 reads CASSLTSGGAGGELFF. For the CDR3, the DNA is TGTGCCAGCAGCTTAACTAGCGGGGGGGCCGGCGGGGAGCTGTTTTTT. This chain uses TRBV7-2 with TRBJ2-2, with 13 bases lining up with TRBD2. CDR1 SGHTA and CDR2 FQGNSA come from the germline V gene. CDR3 size: 16 residues. After removal of 2 bases from V and 7 bases from J, the junction contained 4 bases not matched to a gene.

The chain employs TRBV15 and TRBJ1-3; unclear D gene. The germline V gene has CDR1 LNHNV and CDR2 YYDKDF (reference sequence). This CDR3 spans 16 amino acids. With 4 bases removed from V and 0 bases from J, the gap between germline ends came to 13 bases. CDR3 residues: CATSNPQEISGNTIYF. The CDR3 nucleotides are TGTGCCACCAGCAACCCTCAGGAAATCTCTGGAAACACCATATATTTT.

The chain combines TRBV7-8 with TRBJ2-5; D assignment may be TRBD1 or TRBD2 (6 bases each). This CDR3 has 15 residues. In germline, CDR1 is SGHVS, CDR2 FQNEAQ. Trimming stripped 4 bases from V and 4 bases from J, with 16 bases between. CDR3 region: CASSSGGTRAETQYF. The CDR3 DNA reads TGTGCCAGCAGCTCAGGAGGGACAAGGGCAGAGACCCAGTACTTC.

CDR3 sequence: CASSDSRYQETQYF. In DNA form, the CDR3 reads TGTGCCAGCAGTGATTCCCGGTACCAAGAGACCCAGTACTTC. The chain couples TRBV2 to TRBJ2-5; no definite D call. Trimming shortened V by 3 bases and J by 0 bases, and 8 bases separated the two germline ends. In germline, CDR1 is SNHLY, CDR2 FYNNEI. The CDR3 runs 14 residues.

This sequence joins TRBV29-1 and TRBJ1-2; D not certain. The V end was cut by 5 bases, the J end by 6 bases, with 13 bases between. The CDR3 is 12 amino acids. Germline values: CDR1 SQVTM, CDR2 ANQGSEA. Here the CDR3 DNA reads TGCAGCGTTTACAGCCCGTATAATGGCTACACCTTC. It specifies CSVYSPYNGYTF.

The J gene is TRBJ1-6, the V gene TRBV6-6; unclear D gene. Germline V gene sequence: CDR1 MNHNY, CDR2 SVGAGI (reference sequence). V gave up 2 bases and J gave up 8 bases, with 7 bases separating them. This CDR3 comprises 13 residues. CDR3 sequence (DNA): TGTGCCAGCAGTTACGGAACTCATTCACCCCTCCACTTT. This codes for CASSYGTHSPLHF.

The chain combines TRBV7-6 with TRBJ1-5, with TRBD1 as a possible D gene (6 bases). CDR1 is SGHVS, CDR2 FNYEAQ, per germline. Trimming stripped 5 bases from V and 7 bases from J, with 24 bases between. This CDR3 is 17 amino acids long. The CDR3 protein is CASSLGGHQGPGQPQHF. The CDR3 DNA follows: TGTGCCAGCAGCCTTGGGGGCCATCAGGGACCGGGGCAGCCCCAGCATTTT.

The rearrangement links TRBV5-8 to TRBJ1-1; D is uncertain. This CDR3 comprises 12 residues. V shed 4 bases and J shed 5 bases, with 9 bases lying between them. The germline V gene encodes CDR1 SGHTS and CDR2 YDEGEE. The DNA for the CDR3 is TGTGCCAGCAGCCCGGTCGAGACTGAAGCTTTCTTT. It specifies CASSPVETEAFF.

This chain joins TRBV7-2 and TRBJ2-1; 8 positions agree with TRBD2. This CDR3 has 16 residues. V lost 5 bases to trimming and J lost 0 bases; unmatched junction nucleotides: 6. Germline CDR1 reads SGHTA; CDR2 reads FQGNSA. The CDR3 DNA follows: TGTGCCAGCAGCCCCATAGCGGGGAGCTCCTACAATGAGCAGTTCTTC. This gives the protein CASSPIAGSSYNEQFF.

This chain uses TRBV5-8 with TRBJ2-1; a weak D match, TRBD2 (5 bases). Germline assignment: CDR1 SGHTS and CDR2 YDEGEE. This CDR3 spans 18 amino acids. V dropped 0 bases and J dropped 5 bases, with 21 bases sitting between them. The CDR3 sequence: CASSLVSQAGGGHNEQFF. In DNA form, the CDR3 reads TGTGCCAGCAGCTTGGTCTCCCAGGCAGGAGGAGGCCACAATGAGCAGTTCTTC.

This sequence joins TRBV19 and TRBJ2-5, with 9 bases that match TRBD1. Germline assignment: CDR1 LNHDA and CDR2 SQIVND (reference sequence). J gave up 1 base and V 6 bases, and 3 bases lay outside the gene matches. This CDR3 comprises 14 residues. The CDR3 loop reads CASSETGGQETQYF. The CDR3 DNA is TGTGCCAGTAGCGAGACAGGGGGCCAAGAGACCCAGTACTTC.

Comments on this clone: The DNA is omitted, as the CDR3 cannot be located on it reliably, and the CDR3 follows TCRdb's listing. V gene TRBV28 combines with J gene TRBJ1-2. CDR1 is MDHEN and CDR2 is SYDVKM in the germline V gene. The CDR3 is made up of 13 amino acids, end residues included. The chain's CDR3 is CASSSSVGYGYTF.

The chain combines TRBV18 with TRBJ1-1; TRBD1 matches 8 bases. The CDR3 has 15 amino acids. The trim removed 4 bases at V and 8 bases at J, leaving 12 bases unmatched. Germline V gene sequence: CDR1 KGHSH, CDR2 LQKENI. CDR3 nucleotides: TGTGCCAGCTCACGAAACACCGGGACAGGTGCCGAAGCTTTCTTT. This translates into CASSRNTGTGAEAFF.

The gene calls are TRBV25-1 and TRBJ2-6; D is unclear. Looked up from germline, CDR1 is MGHDK and CDR2 is SYGVNS. V lost 4 bases to trimming and J lost 3 bases, with 7 bases between them. CDR3 length: 14 residues. CDR3 DNA: TGTGCCAGCAGTGCAACCGGTGGGGCCAACGTCCTGACTTTC. This codes for CASSATGGANVLTF.

By share, this clone counts as medium-sized. This chain uses TRBV14 with TRBJ1-1, with D perhaps matching TRBD1 (6 bases). Germline CDR1 reads SGHDN; CDR2 reads FVKESK. This CDR3 region has 14 residues. The V end was cut by 6 bases, the J end by 1 base, with 12 bases between. Written as DNA, the CDR3 is TGTGCCAGCAGGCGACCAGGGGAGAACACTGAAGCTTTCTTT. Protein product: CASRRPGENTEAFF.

The V call is TRBV19, the J call TRBJ1-4; D ambiguous. Germline CDR1 LNHDA, CDR2 SQIVND (reference sequence). V was clipped by 3 bases and J by 7 bases, with 15 bases between them. The CDR3 loop spans 15 amino acids. The CDR3 nucleotides are TGTGCCAGTAGTATTGCCGGGAACCGGGGTGAAAAACTGTTTTTT. Translated, it gives CASSIAGNRGEKLFF.

This chain joins TRBV10-1 and TRBJ1-5; tentatively, D is TRBD1 (5 bases). V was clipped by 8 bases and J by 9 bases, with 23 bases between them. The CDR3 covers 15 residues. CDR1 is WNHNN and CDR2 is SYGVQD in the germline V gene (reference sequence). CDR3 region: CASPDVPGLLGPQHF. The DNA for the CDR3 is TGCGCCAGCCCCGACGTCCCGGGGCTCTTGGGGCCCCAGCATTTT.

The chain carries TRBV7-2 and TRBJ2-5; weak D call: TRBD2 (6 bases). This CDR3 region has 14 residues. V was shortened by 5 bases and J by 4 bases, with 14 bases between the two germline ends. Germline V gene sequence: CDR1 SGHTA, CDR2 FQGNSA. The CDR3 bases are TGTGCCAGCAGCCGGAGGGTCGGGGGAGAGACCCAGTACTTC. Translated, it gives CASSRRVGGETQYF.

This chain joins TRBV7-9 and TRBJ2-7, with no clear D. Trimming removed 5 bases at V and 4 bases at J, with 18 bases between. CDR1 and CDR2 (germline): SEHNR, FQNEAQ (reference sequence). This CDR3 has 15 amino acids. CDR3 nucleotides: TGTGCCAGCAGCGCGACTGCTGGGTTGAGATACGAGCAGTACTTC. Amino acid sequence: CASSATAGLRYEQYF. The full variable domain, with the rest looked up from reference TRBV7-9 and TRBJ2-7, is DTGVSQNPRHKITKRGQNVTFRCDPISEHNRLYWYRQTLGQGPEFLTYFQNEAQLEKSRLLSDRFSAERPKGSFSTLEIQRTEQGDSAMYLCASSATAGLRYEQYFGPGTRLTVT.

The chain joins TRBV6-1 to TRBJ2-4; 7 positions match TRBD2. The CDR3 has 14 amino acids. J lost 8 bases, V lost 6 bases, and 10 bases had no gene match. Germline V lookup: CDR1 MNHNS, CDR2 SASEGT. The DNA of the CDR3 is TGTGCCAGCAGGGTCCCTTATCGGGGGGACATTCAGTACTTC. Protein product: CASRVPYRGDIQYF.